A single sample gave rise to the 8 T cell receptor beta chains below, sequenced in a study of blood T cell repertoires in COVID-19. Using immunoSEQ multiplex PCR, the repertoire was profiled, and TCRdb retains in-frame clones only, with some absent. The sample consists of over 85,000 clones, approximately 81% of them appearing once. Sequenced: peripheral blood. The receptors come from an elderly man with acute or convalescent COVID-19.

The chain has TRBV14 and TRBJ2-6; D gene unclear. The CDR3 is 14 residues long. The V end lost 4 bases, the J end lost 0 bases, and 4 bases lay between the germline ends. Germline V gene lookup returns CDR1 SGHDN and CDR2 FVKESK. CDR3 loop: CASSRSSGANVLTF. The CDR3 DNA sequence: TGTGCCAGCAGCCGGAGCTCTGGGGCCAACGTCCTGACTTTC.

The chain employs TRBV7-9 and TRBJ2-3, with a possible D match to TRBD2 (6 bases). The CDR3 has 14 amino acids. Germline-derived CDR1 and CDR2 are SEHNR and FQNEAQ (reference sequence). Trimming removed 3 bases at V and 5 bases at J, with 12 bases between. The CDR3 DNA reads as TGTGCCAGCAGCTTGTCGGGAGCGGGAGATACGCAGTATTTT. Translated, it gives CASSLSGAGDTQYF.

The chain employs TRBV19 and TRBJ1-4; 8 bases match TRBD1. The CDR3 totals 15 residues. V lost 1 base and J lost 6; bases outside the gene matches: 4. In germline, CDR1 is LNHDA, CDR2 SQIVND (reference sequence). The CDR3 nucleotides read TGTGCCAGTAGTATAGTCCAGGGGGCCGATGAAAAACTGTTTTTT. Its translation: CASSIVQGADEKLFF.

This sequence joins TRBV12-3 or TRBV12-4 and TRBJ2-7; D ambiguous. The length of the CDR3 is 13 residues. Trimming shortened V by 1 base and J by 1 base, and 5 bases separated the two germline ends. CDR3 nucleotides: TGTGCCAGCAGTTTAGTACAGTCCTACGAGCAGTACTTC. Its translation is CASSLVQSYEQYF.

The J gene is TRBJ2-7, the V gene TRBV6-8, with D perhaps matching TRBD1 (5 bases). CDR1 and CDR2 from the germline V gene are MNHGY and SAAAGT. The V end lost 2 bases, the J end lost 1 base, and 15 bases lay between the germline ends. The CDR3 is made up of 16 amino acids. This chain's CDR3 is CASSYLDSVVSYEQYF. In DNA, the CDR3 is TGTGCCAGCAGTTACCTCGACAGTGTAGTGTCCTACGAGCAGTACTTC.

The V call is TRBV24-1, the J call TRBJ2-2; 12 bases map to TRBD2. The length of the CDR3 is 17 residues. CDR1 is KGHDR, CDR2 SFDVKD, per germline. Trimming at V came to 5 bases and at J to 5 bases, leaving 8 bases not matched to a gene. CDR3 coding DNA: TGTGCCACCAGTGCCGGGACTAGCGGGTGGAGGACCGGGGAGCTGTTTTTT. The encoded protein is CATSAGTSGWRTGELFF.

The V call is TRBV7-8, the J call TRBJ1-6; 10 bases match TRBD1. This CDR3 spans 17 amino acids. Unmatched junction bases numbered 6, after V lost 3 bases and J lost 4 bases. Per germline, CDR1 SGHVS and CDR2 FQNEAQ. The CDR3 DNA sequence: TGTGCCAGCAGCTTCCTGGGACAGGGGATTTATAATTCACCCCTCCACTTT. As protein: CASSFLGQGIYNSPLHF.

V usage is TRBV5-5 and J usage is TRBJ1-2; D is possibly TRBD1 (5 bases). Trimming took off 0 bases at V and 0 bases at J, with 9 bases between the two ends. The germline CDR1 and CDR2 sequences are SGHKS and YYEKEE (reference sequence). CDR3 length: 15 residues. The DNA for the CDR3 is TGTGCCAGCAGCTTGGGCGGGGCATCTAACTATGGCTACACCTTC. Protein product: CASSLGGASNYGYTF.